This entry features one TCR beta chain sequence. These data belong to a study of patients and donors after allogeneic stem cell transplantation. Per the germline V gene, CDR1 is SGHRS and CDR2 is YFSETQ. V shed 0 bases and J shed 4 bases, with 13 bases lying between them. The CDR3 contains 15 residues. MiXCR was run by TCRdb on the RT-PCR reads, yielding one entry per CDR3 protein. The table has over 200,000 distinct CDR3 sequences, over 30% seen once. The sequence was collected from a human donor who was either an allogeneic HSCT recipient or a stem cell or donor lymphocyte infusion donor (not recorded which). It is not recorded whose cells these are; they may come from a transplant donor. The V and J genes are TRBV5-1 and TRBJ1-2, with D uncertain. Input material: blood, either unsorted or a sorted T cell fraction (not recorded which). In DNA, the CDR3 is TGCGCCAGCAGCTTGGCCATGAGCAGGAGCTATGGCTACACCTTC. Translation: CASSLAMSRSYGYTF.